A single sample gave rise to the 6 T cell receptor beta chains below, sequenced in a study of T cells in Graves' hyperthyroidism and ophthalmopathy. Amplified TCR beta CDR3 regions derived from RNA transcripts. An initial round of RT-PCR targeting the TCR CDR3 relied on the HTBI primer set. TCRdb fed the multiplex PCR reads into MiXCR, producing one record per CDR3 protein. The sample gives approximately 520,000 distinct CDR3 sequences, approximately 25% of which show up once; 10% to 12% is in the top ten. The specimen was blood. These receptor sequences come from a woman between 25 and 40 years old with Graves' ophthalmopathy.

The chain recombines TRBV20-1 with TRBJ2-5; no definite D call. This CDR3 has 12 residues. Germline V gives CDR1 DFQATT, CDR2 SNEGSKA (reference sequence). Trimming shortened V by 6 bases and J by 4 bases, and 12 bases separated the two germline ends. In DNA form, the CDR3 reads TGCAGTGCGCAAGCCTGGGCAGAGACCCAGTACTTC. Translating gives CSAQAWAETQYF.

At least ten counts were recorded for this clonotype. The genes are TRBV12-3 or TRBV12-4 and TRBJ1-5; no clear D gene. The CDR3 loop spans 15 amino acids. V dropped 7 bases and J dropped 4 bases, with 17 bases sitting between them. CDR3 amino acids: CASKEELTDNQPQHF. The DNA of the CDR3 is TGTGCCAGCAAGGAAGAACTGACGGATAATCAGCCCCAGCATTTT.

The rearrangement uses TRBV20-1 and TRBJ1-2, with D unclear. The germline V gene encodes CDR1 DFQATT and CDR2 SNEGSKA (reference sequence). The CDR3 consists of 12 residues. Trimming removed 6 bases at V and 7 bases at J, with 15 bases between. CDR3 nucleotides: TGCAGTGCCCCTCGTTCCGGACGTGGCTACACCTTC. It is translated as CSAPRSGRGYTF.

This clonotype occurred many times. This sequence joins TRBV2 and TRBJ2-6, with 9 bases identical to TRBD1. Germline V CDR1 and CDR2: SNHLY, FYNNEI. With 5 bases clipped from V and 4 bases from J, the junction kept 6 bases outside the gene matches. CDR3 length equals 16 residues. The CDR3: CASSPGQGLGANVLTF. CDR3 nucleotides: TGTGCCAGCAGTCCGGGACAGGGTTTGGGGGCCAACGTCCTGACTTTC.

Only a few counts were recorded for this clonotype. This sequence joins TRBV2 and TRBJ1-2; unclear D gene. V gave up 6 bases and J gave up 4 bases, with 18 bases separating them. In germline, CDR1 is SNHLY, CDR2 FYNNEI. The CDR3 runs 15 residues. CDR3 bases: TGTGCCAGCAGGGGCACGAGTAGTATTCTCTATGGCTACACCTTC. Translating it yields CASRGTSSILYGYTF.

At least ten counts were recorded for this clonotype. The V and J genes are TRBV6-5 and TRBJ2-5; 7 nucleotides align to TRBD2. Germline lookup yields CDR1 MNHEY and CDR2 SVGAGI. The CDR3 is made up of 18 amino acids. The V and J ends lost 5 bases and 5 bases, in that order; junction bases with no gene match: 20. The CDR3 is CASSPSVGGDPTLETQYF. Written as DNA, the CDR3 is TGTGCCAGCAGTCCATCCGTTGGGGGGGACCCCACCTTGGAGACCCAGTACTTC.